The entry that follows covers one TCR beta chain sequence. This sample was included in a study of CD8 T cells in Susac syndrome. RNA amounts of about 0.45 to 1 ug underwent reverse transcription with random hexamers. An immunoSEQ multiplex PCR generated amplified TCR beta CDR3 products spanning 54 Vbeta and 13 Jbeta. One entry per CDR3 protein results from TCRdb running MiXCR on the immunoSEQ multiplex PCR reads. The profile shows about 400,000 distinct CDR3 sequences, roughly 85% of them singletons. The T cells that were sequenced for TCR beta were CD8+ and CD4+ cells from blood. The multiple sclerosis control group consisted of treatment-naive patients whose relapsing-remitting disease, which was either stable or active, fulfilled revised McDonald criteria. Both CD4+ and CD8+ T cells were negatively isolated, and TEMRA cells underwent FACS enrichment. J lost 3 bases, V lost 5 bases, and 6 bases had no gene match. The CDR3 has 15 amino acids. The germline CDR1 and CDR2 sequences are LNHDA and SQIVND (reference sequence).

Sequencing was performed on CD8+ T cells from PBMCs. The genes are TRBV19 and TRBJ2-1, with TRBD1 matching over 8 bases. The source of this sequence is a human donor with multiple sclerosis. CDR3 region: CASSGTGGFYNEQFF. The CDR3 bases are TGTGCCAGTAGTGGAACAGGGGGTTTCTACAATGAGCAGTTCTTC. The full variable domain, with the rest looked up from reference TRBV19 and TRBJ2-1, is DGGITQSPKYLFRKEGQNVTLSCEQNLNHDAMYWYRQDPGQGLRLIYYSQIVNDFQKGDIAEGYSVSREKKESFPLTVTSAQKNPTAFYLCASSGTGGFYNEQFFGPGTRLTVL.